The present entry profiles one TCR beta chain with its context. Its matching antigen is unknown. The record originates from a study of blood T cells in healthy people across ages. Whole-study results and caveats: A roughly linear fall in TCR beta diversity per million T cells was seen with increasing age. Among long-lived donors, naive CD4+ cells were more numerous and diversity higher than in aged donors.

Germline assignment: CDR1 SGHRS and CDR2 YFSETQ. CDR3 length: 14 residues. A sample-barcoded 5' primer and a J-beta primer mix were used in a second PCR of about 7 to 12 cycles. Every sample gave at least 2.5 million paired-end reads containing CDR3. TCRdb reanalysed the 5' RACE reads using MiXCR and keeps one entry per CDR3 protein. This table has fewer than 2 million distinct CDR3 sequences, 35% to 50% appearing once. Input material: blood. The chain employs TRBV5-1 and TRBJ2-5; TRBD1 might be the D (6 bases). The end of the DNA aligns better with TRBJ2-7, so the J call may be wrong. This TCR came from a human donor in good health. The CDR3 here is CASSLGDTLYEQYF. The CDR3 region has the DNA TGCGCCAGCAGCTTGGGGGACACCCTCTACGAGCAGTACTTC.